Below, 28 T cell receptor beta chains from the same sample are listed, as sequenced in a study of regulatory T cells in long-lasting Graves disease. The time point here: newly diagnosed GD, antithyroid drugs for less than 3 months. Isolated PBMC RNA provided the starting material for the TCR library. Arm-PCR with iRepertoire HTBI primers amplified the CDR3 regions for these TCR beta libraries. TCRdb re-analysed the multiplex PCR reads in MiXCR, keeping a single row per CDR3 protein. The top ten clones hold roughly a tenth of a sample with 450,000 to 700,000 distinct CDR3 sequences, roughly 13% of them seen once. The sample was also reused in another study, on T cells in Graves' hyperthyroidism and ophthalmopathy.

Sequenced here: peripheral blood mononuclear cells (PBMCs), sampled at new diagnosis, from a patient treated with antithyroid drugs. These receptors all come from a young man with Graves disease.

This clonotype was picked up many times. This chain connects TRBV7-9 to TRBJ2-1, with TRBD2 matching 8 bases. The CDR3 contains 17 residues. The germline CDR1 and CDR2 sequences are SEHNR and FQNEAQ (reference sequence). The J segment lost 4 bases and the V segment lost 1 base, leaving 9 bases of the junction unmatched. The CDR3 region is CASSLVFRREAYNEQFF. Here the CDR3 DNA reads TGTGCCAGCAGCTTAGTATTCCGGCGGGAGGCTTACAATGAGCAGTTCTTC.

The CDR3 DNA reads as TGTGCCAGCAAGCAGGGTGGCGGGGAGCTGTTTTTT. It specifies CASKQGGGELFF. This chain links TRBV5-4 with TRBJ2-2; a weak D match, TRBD1 (5 bases). Trimming stripped 6 bases from V and 7 bases from J, with 10 bases between. The CDR3 totals 12 residues. Per germline, CDR1 SGHNT and CDR2 YYREEE (reference sequence).

The sample holds a few counts of this clonotype. CDR3 nucleotides: TGTGCCAGCAGCGTAGGGCAGTCAACTAATGAAAAACTGTTTTTT. As protein: CASSVGQSTNEKLFF. This chain connects TRBV9 to TRBJ1-4; D uncertain. In germline, CDR1 is SGDLS, CDR2 YYNGEE. This CDR3 comprises 15 residues. V was clipped by 0 bases and J by 0 bases, with 6 bases between them.

This clonotype appeared many times. This chain joins TRBV20-1 and TRBJ1-6; 7 bases are a match to TRBD1. V shed 5 bases, J shed 9 bases, and the junction held 13 bases outside the gene matches. Germline assignment: CDR1 DFQATT and CDR2 SNEGSKA (reference sequence). There are 15 residues in the CDR3. CDR3 in amino acids: CSARSGEGASSPLHF. The CDR3 DNA reads TGCAGTGCTCGATCGGGTGAGGGGGCGTCTTCACCCCTCCACTTT.

There are many counts of this clonotype. The V gene is TRBV24-1, the J gene TRBJ2-5, with D maybe TRBD1 (6 bases). The CDR3 runs to 16 residues. Germline CDR1 is KGHDR and CDR2 is SFDVKD. Deletions cut 4 bases from V and 5 bases from J, with 19 bases between. For the CDR3, the DNA is TGTGCCACCAGTGACCTACAGGGCTTTGGGGAGGAGACCCAGTACTTC. Translating gives CATSDLQGFGEETQYF.

This rearrangement joins TRBV18 to TRBJ2-7; D possibly corresponds to TRBD2 (6 bases). The CDR3 extends over 15 amino acids. Germline CDR1 KGHSH, CDR2 LQKENI. Trimming shortened V by 5 bases and J by 1 base, and 15 bases separated the two germline ends. CDR3 sequence reads: CASSSDFRGSYEQYF. For the CDR3, the DNA is TGTGCCAGCTCATCGGACTTCCGGGGGTCCTACGAGCAGTACTTC.

The gene calls are TRBV25-1 and TRBJ1-2, with 12 bases matching TRBD1. Germline trimming cut 3 bases from V and 7 bases from J; bases unmatched to any gene: 3. Germline CDR1 is MGHDK and CDR2 is SYGVNS. The CDR3 has 14 residues. The CDR3 loop is CASSEGQGASGYTF. The CDR3 coding sequence is TGTGCCAGCAGTGAGGGACAGGGGGCCTCTGGCTACACCTTC.

The V gene is TRBV28, the J gene TRBJ2-7; no definite D call. CDR1 is MDHEN, CDR2 SYDVKM, per germline. The ends were cut back, 5 bases at V and 0 bases at J, with 11 bases in the middle. CDR3 length equals 14 residues. The CDR3 DNA follows: TGTGCCAGCAGTCCTATTCCCACCTCCTACGAGCAGTACTTC. It encodes CASSPIPTSYEQYF.

This clonotype was recorded at least ten times. The chain carries TRBV6-1 and TRBJ1-1; 7 bases agree with TRBD1. Per germline, CDR1 MNHNS and CDR2 SASEGT. The CDR3 sequence is 15 residues long. J lost 0 bases, V lost 8 bases, and 9 bases had no gene match. The CDR3 loop is CASEGAWGVNTEAFF. CDR3 sequence (DNA): TGTGCCAGCGAGGGGGCATGGGGGGTGAACACTGAAGCTTTCTTT.

This clonotype was recorded many times. Written as DNA, the CDR3 is TGTGCCAGCAGCGTCTCACAAGTATATTTAATTGCGGCCGGGGAGCTGTTTTTT. The encoded protein is CASSVSQVYLIAAGELFF. The chain joins TRBV11-2 to TRBJ2-2, with D unclear. Trimming removed 5 bases from V and 6 bases from J, with 25 bases in between. The CDR3 consists of 18 residues. Germline values: CDR1 SGHAT, CDR2 FQNNGV.

This clonotype came up many times. J is TRBJ2-7 and V is TRBV28; D remains unclear. This CDR3 has 14 amino acids. Germline V CDR1 and CDR2: MDHEN, SYDVKM. Trimming removed 6 bases from V and 0 bases from J, with 12 bases in between. The CDR3 is CASRNSGNSYEQYF. CDR3 nucleotide sequence: TGTGCCAGCAGAAATTCCGGCAACTCCTACGAGCAGTACTTC.

This clonotype was seen more than once but under ten times. V and J are TRBV3-1 and TRBJ1-6; D ambiguous. Germline CDR1 and CDR2: LGHDT and YNNKEL (reference sequence). Trimming took 7 bases from V and 2 from J, leaving 9 bases between them. The CDR3 totals 14 residues. CDR3 nucleotides: TGTGCCAGCATGCAGAAAGCCTATAATTCACCCCTCCACTTT. This translates into CASMQKAYNSPLHF. Complete variable domain (other parts from reference TRBV3-1 and TRBJ1-6): DTAVSQTPKYLVTQMGNDKSIKCEQNLGHDTMYWYKQDSKKFLKIMFSYNNKELIINETVPNRFSPKSPDKAHLNLHINSLELGDSAVYFCASMQKAYNSPLHFGNGTRLTVT.

This clonotype was found a few times. The chain employs TRBV20-1 and TRBJ1-3, with D tentatively TRBD1 (5 bases). The V gene lost 3 bases and the J gene lost 0 bases, with 15 bases spanning the gap. The CDR3 is made up of 16 amino acids. Germline lookup yields CDR1 DFQATT and CDR2 SNEGSKA (reference sequence). The DNA for the CDR3 is TGCAGTGCTAGGGGGCCCCCGACGTTCTCTGGAAACACCATATATTTT. Amino acid sequence: CSARGPPTFSGNTIYF.

This clonotype has a handful of counts. The J gene is TRBJ1-1, the V gene TRBV27; 11 bases align to TRBD1. The length of the CDR3 is 13 residues. V gave up 6 bases and J gave up 6 bases; unmatched junction bases: 3. Looked up from germline, CDR1 is MNHEY and CDR2 is SMNVEV (reference sequence). In DNA, the CDR3 is TGTGCCAGCAGCTGGACAGGGGGCTCTGAAGCTTTCTTT. This sequence encodes CASSWTGGSEAFF.

This clonotype was seen repeatedly, ten times or more. The rearrangement joins TRBV20-1 to TRBJ1-5; possibly TRBD1 for D (6 bases). Germline V gives CDR1 DFQATT, CDR2 SNEGSKA (reference sequence). There are 16 residues in the CDR3. V lost 8 bases, J lost 0 bases, and 20 bases lay in between. CDR3 nucleotides: TGCAGTTCCTCCTCTGCTCAGGACAGTAGCAATCAGCCCCAGCATTTT. It yields the protein CSSSSAQDSSNQPQHF.

This clonotype came up many times. This rearrangement joins TRBV9 to TRBJ2-7, with 7 bases that match TRBD1. The V gene's germline CDR1 is SGDLS and CDR2 YYNGEE. V shed 4 bases and J 4 bases; nucleotides not matched to a gene: 5. This CDR3 comprises 13 residues. In DNA, the CDR3 is TGTGCCAGCAGCCCCCAACAGGGGTACGAGCAGTACTTC. This gives the protein CASSPQQGYEQYF.

This clonotype has just a few counts. The chain links TRBV5-4 to TRBJ1-2; 9 bases are shared with TRBD1. Germline trimming cut 0 bases from V and 3 bases from J; bases unmatched to any gene: 9. There are 17 residues in the CDR3. Germline V lookup: CDR1 SGHNT, CDR2 YYREEE (reference sequence). This CDR3 reads CASSLAGGQGGYYGYTF. CDR3 DNA: TGTGCCAGCAGCTTGGCTGGGGGACAGGGAGGTTACTATGGCTACACCTTC.

This clonotype was observed a handful of times. V and J are TRBV10-3 and TRBJ2-3; the D is unclear. This CDR3 is built from 13 residues. Germline V gene sequence: CDR1 ENHRY, CDR2 SYGVKD. Trimming left V 4 bases short and J 2 bases short, with 7 bases between. Here the CDR3 reads CAISGAPTDTQYF. The CDR3 DNA sequence: TGTGCCATCAGTGGAGCCCCCACAGATACGCAGTATTTT.

This clonotype was found many times. The rearrangement uses TRBV2 and TRBJ1-5, with 7 bases that match TRBD1. The CDR3 contains 15 residues. The ends lost 6 bases at V and 0 bases at J; junction bases unmatched: 5. Germline V gene data show CDR1 as SNHLY and CDR2 as FYNNEI. The CDR3 DNA is TGTGCCAGCAGAACAGGGGTTTATAGCAATCAGCCCCAGCATTTT. Residues: CASRTGVYSNQPQHF.

This clonotype appeared many times. The genes are TRBV20-1 and TRBJ2-7; the match to TRBD2 covers 10 bases. The CDR3 covers 13 residues. The V gene's germline CDR1 is DFQATT and CDR2 SNEGSKA (reference sequence). Losses at the gene ends were 4 bases for V and 3 bases for J; bases not matched to a gene: 3. CDR3 in amino acids: CSAKSSGSYEQYF. CDR3 nucleotide sequence: TGCAGTGCTAAGTCTAGCGGGAGCTACGAGCAGTACTTC.

This clonotype occurred a few times. The chain uses TRBV27 and TRBJ2-2; D is unresolved. Germline CDR1 is MNHEY and CDR2 is SMNVEV (reference sequence). The ends were cut back, 5 bases at V and 0 bases at J, with 10 bases in the middle. This CDR3 contains 15 residues. The DNA for the CDR3 is TGTGCCAGCAGTCTACTTCCACCGAACACCGGGGAGCTGTTTTTT. This codes for CASSLLPPNTGELFF.

This clonotype has only a few counts. The gene calls are TRBV5-7 and TRBJ2-1; 9 bases match TRBD2. TRBV5-7 carries the ORF label, with uncertain function. There are 15 residues in the CDR3. Losses at the gene ends were 0 bases for V and 5 bases for J; bases not matched to a gene: 3. The CDR3 bases are TGTGCCAGCAGCTTGGTGACTAGCGGAAACAATGAGCAGTTCTTC. Protein sequence: CASSLVTSGNNEQFF.

This clonotype was found a few times. V gene TRBV24-1 combines with J gene TRBJ2-1; the match to TRBD2 covers 8 bases. CDR3 length: 14 amino acids. Per germline, CDR1 KGHDR and CDR2 SFDVKD. After removal of 4 bases from V and 5 bases from J, the junction contained 3 bases not matched to a gene. This CDR3 reads CATSDRGLDNEQFF. The CDR3 nucleotides read TGTGCCACCAGTGACCGGGGACTAGACAATGAGCAGTTCTTC.

This clonotype was detected many times. The DNA of the CDR3 is TGCGCCAGCAGCTTGGCCGAGGCTAGCGGGAGCTATGAGCAGTTCTTC. Protein: CASSLAEASGSYEQFF. The chain is built from TRBV5-1 and TRBJ2-1, with 10 bases aligning to TRBD2. Germline V CDR1 and CDR2: SGHRS, YFSETQ. CDR3 length: 16 residues. With V trimmed by 0 bases and J by 8 bases, 8 bases remained unmatched.

This clonotype has ten or more counts. This rearrangement joins TRBV6-2 or TRBV6-3 to TRBJ2-7; TRBD2 agrees at 9 bases. The CDR3 loop spans 14 amino acids. V shed 7 bases and J 1 base; nucleotides not matched to a gene: 5. Germline CDR1 is MNHEY and CDR2 is SVGEGT. The CDR3 DNA is TGTGCCAGCACGTGGGGACTAGCATCCTACGAGCAGTACTTC. It specifies CASTWGLASYEQYF.

The table lists this clonotype with many counts. The CDR3 sequence is CASSLGSRRGEAFF. Written as DNA, the CDR3 is TGCGCCAGCAGCTTGGGGTCCAGACGGGGTGAAGCTTTCTTT. V and J are TRBV5-1 and TRBJ1-1; D gene ambiguous. The V end was cut by 0 bases, the J end by 7 bases, with 13 bases between. The CDR3 covers 14 residues. Per germline, CDR1 SGHRS and CDR2 YFSETQ.

This CDR3 reads CASRGDAFSSYEQYF. CDR3 coding DNA: TGCGCCAGCAGGGGCGATGCGTTTAGCTCCTACGAGCAGTACTTC. The V and J genes are TRBV5-1 and TRBJ2-7; D ambiguous. This CDR3 comprises 15 residues. V lost 5 bases, J lost 0 bases, and 15 bases lay in between. Germline V lookup: CDR1 SGHRS, CDR2 YFSETQ. Complete variable domain (other parts from reference TRBV5-1 and TRBJ2-7): KAGVTQTPRYLIKTRGQQVTLSCSPISGHRSVSWYQQTPGQGLQFLFEYFSETQRNKGNFPGRFSGRQFSNSRSEMNVSTLELGDSALYLCASRGDAFSSYEQYFGPGTRLTVT.

The CDR3 sequence: CASGVVATNEKLFF. CDR3 coding DNA: TGTGCCAGCGGGGTCGTGGCAACTAATGAAAAACTGTTTTTT. The rearrangement joins TRBV7-8 to TRBJ1-4, with D unclear. V gave up 8 bases and J gave up 0 bases, with 10 bases separating them. Germline V lookup: CDR1 SGHVS, CDR2 FQNEAQ. The CDR3 loop spans 14 amino acids.